Listed below are T cell receptor beta chains from one sample, sequenced in a study of blood T cell repertoires in COVID-19. This table comes from immunoSEQ multiplex PCR, and its TCRdb copy is limited to in-frame clones, with some not included. Of over 120,000 clones in the sample, approximately 79% were seen once. The sequencing sample was made of PBMCs or T cells enriched from blood (not recorded which). The receptor source for this set is a woman aged 45-65 years who had recovered from COVID-19. The conserved cysteine and the conserved F or W are not part of the CDR3 here. Fields, in order: CDR3 length, V gene, clone size, CDR3 protein. The listing skips clone size in some rows; elsewhere it reads once, few, many or a size class.

cdr3_length: 14
v_call: TRBV28
clone_size: NA
cdr3_aa: ASSSEGRGFGNTIY

cdr3_length: 9
v_call: TRBV2
clone_size: NA
cdr3_aa: ASSVANEQY

cdr3_length: 11
v_call: TRBV19
clone_size: NA
cdr3_aa: ASKKDKDGEAF

cdr3_length: 13
v_call: TRBV11-2
clone_size: NA
cdr3_aa: ASSPLGTGTYEQY

cdr3_length: 14
v_call: TRBV19
clone_size: once
cdr3_aa: ASSIIGVRSYNEQF

cdr3_length: 14
v_call: TRBV18
clone_size: NA
cdr3_aa: ASSPYGTGGFNEQF

cdr3_length: 15
v_call: TRBV9
clone_size: once
cdr3_aa: ASSVGIGGGYADTQY

cdr3_length: 12
v_call: TRBV9
clone_size: NA
cdr3_aa: ASSSRQVNSPLH

cdr3_length: 13
v_call: TRBV15
clone_size: NA
cdr3_aa: ATSKKTAGNQPQH

cdr3_length: 13
v_call: TRBV9
clone_size: NA
cdr3_aa: ASSAGPGGSYEQY

cdr3_length: 13
v_call: TRBV4-1
clone_size: NA
cdr3_aa: ASSQGLDRASGYT

cdr3_length: 11
v_call: TRBV5-1
clone_size: once
cdr3_aa: ASSSEGVREAF

cdr3_length: 14
v_call: TRBV6-5
clone_size: NA
cdr3_aa: ASSYLRTGRIEKLF

cdr3_length: 11
v_call: TRBV6-4
clone_size: NA
cdr3_aa: ASGGASTDTQY

cdr3_length: 13
v_call: TRBV5-1
clone_size: NA
cdr3_aa: ASSPRLAGGNEQF

cdr3_length: 11
v_call: TRBV18
clone_size: NA
cdr3_aa: ASSQQDSTEAF

cdr3_length: 11
v_call: TRBV10-3
clone_size: NA
cdr3_aa: AISESGGRGYT

cdr3_length: 13
v_call: TRBV2
clone_size: NA
cdr3_aa: ASSKRDRTYNEQF

cdr3_length: 11
v_call: TRBV27
clone_size: NA
cdr3_aa: ASGWGVYNEQF

cdr3_length: 12
v_call: TRBV11-1
clone_size: NA
cdr3_aa: ASSPDRGPYEQY

cdr3_length: 8
v_call: TRBV2
clone_size: NA
cdr3_aa: ASNFREQY

cdr3_length: 12
v_call: TRBV5-1
clone_size: NA
cdr3_aa: ASSLGPRNEKLF

cdr3_length: 12
v_call: TRBV11-2
clone_size: NA
cdr3_aa: ASSLGQSNYGYT

cdr3_length: 9
v_call: TRBV29-1
clone_size: NA
cdr3_aa: SGRQSAEAF

cdr3_length: 12
v_call: TRBV9
clone_size: NA
cdr3_aa: ASSKTGVNSPLH

cdr3_length: 11
v_call: TRBV5-4
clone_size: many
cdr3_aa: ASSLDRAYGYT

cdr3_length: 10
v_call: TRBV12-3/TRBV12-4
clone_size: NA
cdr3_aa: ASSAGGSEAF

cdr3_length: 14
v_call: TRBV5-4
clone_size: once
cdr3_aa: ASSDGTSGGSGELF

cdr3_length: 13
v_call: TRBV9
clone_size: NA
cdr3_aa: ASSVGSGSDTEAF

cdr3_length: 12
v_call: TRBV5-4
clone_size: NA
cdr3_aa: ASSSPGSFYGYT

cdr3_length: 13
v_call: TRBV9
clone_size: NA
cdr3_aa: ASARLQSSYNEQF

cdr3_length: 11
v_call: TRBV4-1
clone_size: NA
cdr3_aa: ASSTELPGLQY

cdr3_length: 13
v_call: TRBV2
clone_size: NA
cdr3_aa: ASRLEERGDQPQH

cdr3_length: 11
v_call: TRBV5-1
clone_size: NA
cdr3_aa: ASNIRGQETQY

cdr3_length: 12
v_call: TRBV7-6
clone_size: NA
cdr3_aa: ASSPLPGTDTQY

cdr3_length: 15
v_call: TRBV29-1
clone_size: NA
cdr3_aa: SVTDAGRQAKYNEQF

cdr3_length: 13
v_call: TRBV15
clone_size: NA
cdr3_aa: ATSRDREGTDTQY

cdr3_length: 12
v_call: TRBV5-8
clone_size: NA
cdr3_aa: ASSFGGGMDEQF

cdr3_length: 11
v_call: TRBV12-3/TRBV12-4
clone_size: NA
cdr3_aa: ASSHRLNTEAF

cdr3_length: 10
v_call: TRBV4-2
clone_size: NA
cdr3_aa: ASSPERNEQF

cdr3_length: 11
v_call: TRBV28
clone_size: NA
cdr3_aa: ASSSPRGNEQF

cdr3_length: 12
v_call: TRBV20-1
clone_size: NA
cdr3_aa: SASERGVYNEQF

cdr3_length: 13
v_call: TRBV3-1/TRBV3-2
clone_size: NA
cdr3_aa: ASSQDTGVTDTQY

cdr3_length: 11
v_call: TRBV19
clone_size: NA
cdr3_aa: ASSDRANTEAF

cdr3_length: 10
v_call: TRBV27
clone_size: NA
cdr3_aa: ASGRREEKLF

cdr3_length: 14
v_call: TRBV19
clone_size: NA
cdr3_aa: ASSKATSGVSYEQY

cdr3_length: 14
v_call: TRBV2
clone_size: once
cdr3_aa: ASSDWGESFNYGYT

cdr3_length: 11
v_call: TRBV3-1/TRBV3-2
clone_size: once
cdr3_aa: ASSQTGVYEQY

cdr3_length: 12
v_call: TRBV18
clone_size: NA
cdr3_aa: ASSRDRDLGGYT

cdr3_length: 10
v_call: TRBV6-2/TRBV6-3
clone_size: NA
cdr3_aa: ASSYAGGEQF

cdr3_length: 10
v_call: TRBV28
clone_size: NA
cdr3_aa: ASSLDRKIQY

cdr3_length: 14
v_call: TRBV11-3
clone_size: NA
cdr3_aa: ASSSRTGNSYNEQF

cdr3_length: 16
v_call: TRBV27
clone_size: NA
cdr3_aa: ASSLEAPMGSYNSPLH

cdr3_length: 14
v_call: TRBV3-1/TRBV3-2
clone_size: NA
cdr3_aa: ASSPNTFSYNSPLH

cdr3_length: 11
v_call: TRBV29-1
clone_size: NA
cdr3_aa: SVGRGWDTEAF

cdr3_length: 11
v_call: TRBV5-1
clone_size: NA
cdr3_aa: ASSQKIDSPLH

cdr3_length: 10
v_call: TRBV10-1
clone_size: NA
cdr3_aa: ASRGANTEAF